A selection of T cell receptor beta chains follows, all from one sample in a study of T cells after yellow fever vaccination. TCRdb processed the 5' RACE reads anew with MiXCR; each CDR3 protein has one entry. The sample has 450,000 to 550,000 distinct CDR3 sequences; roughly a fifth are singletons. The sequenced sample was PBMCs, obtained 20 to 25 days after the first yellow fever vaccination. These receptors were obtained from a man aged 18 to 30 who received the YFV17D yellow fever vaccine. CDR3s include the opening cysteine and the closing phenylalanine or tryptophan. A D gene is named only where the DNA matches it firmly. Some rows have no size entry. The others give once, few or many, or a class for an expanded clone.

TRBV18	NA	TRBJ2-5	NA	TGTGCCAGCTCACCGATGGCAGGGCCAGAGACCCAGTACTTC	CASSPMAGPETQYF
TRBV2	NA	TRBJ1-6	few	TGTGCCAGCAGCCCCGACAGGAACAATTCACCCCTCCACTTT	CASSPDRNNSPLHF
TRBV6-5	TRBD1	TRBJ2-6	NA	TGTGCCAGCAGTACTCACACGACAGGGGCCTCTGGGGCCAACGTCCTGACTTTC	CASSTHTTGASGANVLTF
TRBV7-9	TRBD1	TRBJ1-1	NA	TGTGCCAGCAGCCGCCGGACAGGGGCACCTAGAGCTTTCTTT	CASSRRTGAPRAFF
TRBV5-1	NA	TRBJ2-5	NA	TGCGCCAGCAGCTTGGTAGCGCAGGGCGAGACCCAGTACTTC	CASSLVAQGETQYF
TRBV4-3	TRBD2	TRBJ2-5	few	TGCGCCAGCAGACTGGGACTAGGAGTCGAGACCCAGTACTTC	CASRLGLGVETQYF
TRBV4-1	NA	TRBJ2-3	NA	TGCGCCAGCAGCCAATCGGTGCTGAGCACAGATACGCAGTATTTT	CASSQSVLSTDTQYF
TRBV5-1	NA	TRBJ2-5	few	TGCGCCAGCAGCTTAAAGGACAGTCAAGAGACCCAGTACTTC	CASSLKDSQETQYF
TRBV5-1	TRBD1	TRBJ1-2	once	TGCGCCAGCAGTCTCTCTGTGGGACAGGGGATCTATGGCTACACCTTC	CASSLSVGQGIYGYTF
TRBV5-1	NA	TRBJ2-3	NA	TGCGCCAGCAGCGAGGACTCAAATACGCAGTATTTT	CASSEDSNTQYF
TRBV20-1	TRBD1	TRBJ2-5	NA	TGCAGTGCTAGAGATTTCGTTGGGACAGGCTTGTACCAAGAGACCCAGTACTTC	CSARDFVGTGLYQETQYF
TRBV6-5	TRBD1	TRBJ1-4	NA	TGTGCCAGCAGTTTCCCCACAGGGGGAGGTGAAAAACTGTTTTTT	CASSFPTGGGEKLFF
TRBV15	TRBD1	TRBJ1-2	few	TGTGCCACCAGCAGAGATTTGGGACAGTATGGCTACACCTTC	CATSRDLGQYGYTF
TRBV5-5	NA	TRBJ1-2	few	TGTGCCAGCAGCTTGGACCGCTGGGACGGCTACACCTTC	CASSLDRWDGYTF
TRBV4-3	NA	TRBJ1-6	few	TGCGCCAGCAGCCAAGAAGGGGTAAGATCACCCCTCCACTTT	CASSQEGVRSPLHF
TRBV6-5	TRBD1	TRBJ1-2	few	TGTGCCAGCAGTTACGCTGGACAGGGTACTGGCTACACCTTC	CASSYAGQGTGYTF
TRBV7-6	NA	TRBJ1-5	few	TGTGCCAGCAGCCGCACGACAGGCGGGGTCGATCAGCCCCAGCATTTT	CASSRTTGGVDQPQHF
TRBV12-3/TRBV12-4	NA	TRBJ2-5	NA	TGTGCCAGCAGTTTGCTTTCAACGGAAGAGACCCAGTACTTC	CASSLLSTEETQYF
TRBV5-6	NA	TRBJ1-6	NA	TGTGCCAGCAGCTTATTACCGGGACATATACACCACTTT	CASSLLPGHIHHF
TRBV13	NA	TRBJ1-2	NA	TGTGCCAGCAGCTACCGGCAGACGCGGGCTTTGGGGGGCTACACCTTC	CASSYRQTRALGGYTF
TRBV4-3	TRBD1	TRBJ2-5	NA	TGCGCCAGCAGCCAAGACGGACAGGGTCTGGGCCAGACCCAGTACTTC	CASSQDGQGLGQTQYF
TRBV10-3	NA	TRBJ2-5	few	TGTGCCATCAGTGGAGGCGGGGGCGAGAGGGAGACCCAGTACTTC	CAISGGGGERETQYF
TRBV2	NA	TRBJ1-5	NA	TGTGCCAGCAGTGCAGGCAGGGGCTTACAGCCCCAGCATTTT	CASSAGRGLQPQHF
TRBV5-1	TRBD1	TRBJ1-2	NA	TGCGCCAGCAGCCCTCGGGGAGGGACAGGGCCCACCAACTTCTACTATGGCTACACCTTC	CASSPRGGTGPTNFYYGYTF
TRBV7-2	TRBD2	TRBJ2-7	NA	TGTGCCAGCAGCGTAGCGGGGGGGCTGGGTTCCTACGAGCAGTACTTC	CASSVAGGLGSYEQYF
TRBV5-5	NA	TRBJ1-4	many	TGTGCCAGCAGCATCCCCCCGGGACAAGCAACTAATGAAAAACTGTTTTTT	CASSIPPGQATNEKLFF
TRBV10-3	TRBD1	TRBJ2-5	few	TGTGCCATCAGGGACAGGGAAGGGGAGACCCAGTACTTC	CAIRDREGETQYF
TRBV12-3/TRBV12-4	NA	TRBJ1-6	NA	TGTGCCAGCAGTTTAGTGACAGGACGTTCACCCCTCCACTTT	CASSLVTGRSPLHF
TRBV13	NA	TRBJ2-3	NA	TGTGCCAGCAGCCCTAAAGACTTCAGGCATACGCAGTATTTT	CASSPKDFRHTQYF
TRBV20-1	NA	TRBJ1-2	few	TGCAGTGCCCCGGACAGCTTCTATGGCTACACCTTC	CSAPDSFYGYTF
TRBV6-1	TRBD1	TRBJ2-5	NA	TGTGCCAGCAGTCCTGACAGGGGAAAGACCCAGTACTTC	CASSPDRGKTQYF
TRBV7-2	NA	TRBJ1-5	few	TGTGCCAGCAGACCCTCGAGGGCTTCCAATCAGCCCCAGCATTTT	CASRPSRASNQPQHF
TRBV7-3	TRBD1	TRBJ2-2	NA	TGTGCCAGCAGCTTTTCGGGACAGGGGAGCGGGGAGCTGTTTTTT	CASSFSGQGSGELFF
TRBV5-6	NA	TRBJ2-3	few	TGTGCCAGCAGCTTGGCCGGCAAATTATTAAGCGATACGCAGTATTTT	CASSLAGKLLSDTQYF
TRBV20-1	TRBD1	TRBJ2-1	few	TGCAGTGCTTCCGACAGGGGCAAAGTCTACAATGAGCAGTTCTTC	CSASDRGKVYNEQFF
TRBV7-2	NA	TRBJ1-6	NA	TGTGCCAGCAGCTTCGGCCATAAAGAACCCCTCCACTTT	CASSFGHKEPLHF
TRBV7-2	NA	TRBJ2-3	NA	TGTGCCAGCAGCAAAACCCCCCCTGGGGGGCCAGATACGCAGTATTTT	CASSKTPPGGPDTQYF
TRBV7-2	NA	TRBJ2-3	few	TGTGCCAGCAGTTTGGACTACAATCAGCCCCAGTATTTT	CASSLDYNQPQYF
TRBV6-5	TRBD1	TRBJ1-1	few	TGTGCCAGCAGTTACTCGACAGGGGCCACACTACCCACTGAAGCTTTCTTT	CASSYSTGATLPTEAFF
TRBV7-6	TRBD2	TRBJ2-1	few	TGTGCCAGCAGCTTATTCCAGACTAGCCGGGCTGAGCAGTTCTTC	CASSLFQTSRAEQFF
TRBV12-3/TRBV12-4	NA	TRBJ1-2	few	TGTGCCAGCAGAATTGGGCTGGGGTATGGCTACACCTTC	CASRIGLGYGYTF
TRBV11-1	NA	TRBJ2-2	NA	TGTGCCAGCAGCTTAGGAGGGTTTCGCACCGGGGAGCTGTTTTTT	CASSLGGFRTGELFF
TRBV11-2	NA	TRBJ2-1	NA	TGTGCCAGCAGCCCGGGGGCGGGGTGGACCCCTCTCGGCAATGAGCAGTTCTTC	CASSPGAGWTPLGNEQFF
TRBV28	NA	TRBJ2-5	few	TGTGCCAGCTTTAGCGGAACCCAAGAGACCCAGTACTTC	CASFSGTQETQYF
TRBV19	NA	TRBJ1-2	few	TGTGCCAGTAGTCCCGGCAGGGTGACCTATGGCTACACCTTC	CASSPGRVTYGYTF
TRBV6-2/TRBV6-3	NA	TRBJ2-3	NA	TGTGCCAGCAACCCAGGGGAGGGGCCAGATACGCAGTATTTT	CASNPGEGPDTQYF
TRBV6-5	NA	TRBJ2-7	NA	TGTGCCAGCAGTTACTCGCAGGGAACATCCGAGCAGTACTTC	CASSYSQGTSEQYF
TRBV20-1	NA	TRBJ2-7	few	TGCAGTGCTAGAGATCTGAGGGGACTGAGCTACGAGCAGTACTTC	CSARDLRGLSYEQYF